This TCR beta chain appears in the sequencing data of a study of T cells in Graves' hyperthyroidism and ophthalmopathy. This clonotype has a handful of counts. The CDR3 length is 17 residues. Trimming stripped 1 base from V and 2 bases from J, with 18 bases between. From germline, CDR1 is MDHEN and CDR2 SYDVKM. The CDR3 regions of TCR beta were amplified from RNA transcripts. Carried out on the TCR CDR3, a first-round RT-PCR used the HTBI primer set. TCRdb used MiXCR to reprocess the multiplex PCR reads, holding one entry per CDR3 protein. In the table there are 300,000 to 450,000 distinct CDR3 sequences, around a sixth of which are singletons.

Sequencing was performed on blood. The source of this sequence is a woman between 40 and 55 years old with Graves' ophthalmopathy. This chain links TRBV28 with TRBJ2-7; D possibly corresponds to TRBD1 (6 bases). The CDR3 loop is CASSLLGPTGTTYEQYF. CDR3 coding DNA: TGTGCCAGCAGTTTATTAGGCCCCACAGGGACAACCTACGAGCAGTACTTC.